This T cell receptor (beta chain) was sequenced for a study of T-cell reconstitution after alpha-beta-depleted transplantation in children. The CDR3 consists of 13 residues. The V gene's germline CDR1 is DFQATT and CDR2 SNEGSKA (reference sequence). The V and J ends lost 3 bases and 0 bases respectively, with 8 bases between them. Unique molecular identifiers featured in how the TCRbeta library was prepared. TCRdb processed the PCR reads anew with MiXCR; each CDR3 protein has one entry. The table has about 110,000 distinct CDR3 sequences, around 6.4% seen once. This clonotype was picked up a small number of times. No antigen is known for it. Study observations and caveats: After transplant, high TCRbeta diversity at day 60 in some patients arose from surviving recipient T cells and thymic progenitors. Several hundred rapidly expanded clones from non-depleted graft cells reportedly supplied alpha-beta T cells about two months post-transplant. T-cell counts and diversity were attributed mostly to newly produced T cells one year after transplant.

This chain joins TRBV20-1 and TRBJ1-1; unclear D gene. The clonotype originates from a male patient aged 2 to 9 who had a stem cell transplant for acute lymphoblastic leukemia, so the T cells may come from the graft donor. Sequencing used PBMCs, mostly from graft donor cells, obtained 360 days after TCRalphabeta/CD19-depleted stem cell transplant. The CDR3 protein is CSAREALNTEAFF. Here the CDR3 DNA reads TGCAGTGCTAGGGAGGCTTTGAACACTGAAGCTTTCTTT.